This T cell receptor (beta chain) derives from a study of T cells in tuberculosis. Study-wide results and limits: Classification accuracy was 80% to 90% (AUROC 0.90) with the GMM-specific repertoire. Shorter CDR3-alpha in active tuberculosis partly drove smaller distances.

Time point denoted: new active TB diagnosis, blood taken before or within 7 days of starting treatment. Note on this clone: Its antigen remains unidentified.

Sequencing was performed with immunoSEQ multiplex PCR; in TCRdb, only in-frame clones are kept and a portion is missing. The data contain over 30,000 clones, 87% of them singletons. Here the sequenced sample was PBMCs, taken at tuberculosis diagnosis. The sequence was collected from an adult with tuberculosis.

The DNA of the CDR3 is TGTGCCAGCCGGGGACACCCCCCGGGAGATACGCAGTATTTT. This gives the protein CASRGHPPGDTQYF. V gene TRBV19 combines with J gene TRBJ2-3; a weak D match, TRBD1 (6 bases). Germline V gives CDR1 LNHDA, CDR2 SQIVND (reference sequence). Trimming shortened V by 9 bases and J by 5 bases, and 18 bases separated the two germline ends. This CDR3 contains 14 residues.